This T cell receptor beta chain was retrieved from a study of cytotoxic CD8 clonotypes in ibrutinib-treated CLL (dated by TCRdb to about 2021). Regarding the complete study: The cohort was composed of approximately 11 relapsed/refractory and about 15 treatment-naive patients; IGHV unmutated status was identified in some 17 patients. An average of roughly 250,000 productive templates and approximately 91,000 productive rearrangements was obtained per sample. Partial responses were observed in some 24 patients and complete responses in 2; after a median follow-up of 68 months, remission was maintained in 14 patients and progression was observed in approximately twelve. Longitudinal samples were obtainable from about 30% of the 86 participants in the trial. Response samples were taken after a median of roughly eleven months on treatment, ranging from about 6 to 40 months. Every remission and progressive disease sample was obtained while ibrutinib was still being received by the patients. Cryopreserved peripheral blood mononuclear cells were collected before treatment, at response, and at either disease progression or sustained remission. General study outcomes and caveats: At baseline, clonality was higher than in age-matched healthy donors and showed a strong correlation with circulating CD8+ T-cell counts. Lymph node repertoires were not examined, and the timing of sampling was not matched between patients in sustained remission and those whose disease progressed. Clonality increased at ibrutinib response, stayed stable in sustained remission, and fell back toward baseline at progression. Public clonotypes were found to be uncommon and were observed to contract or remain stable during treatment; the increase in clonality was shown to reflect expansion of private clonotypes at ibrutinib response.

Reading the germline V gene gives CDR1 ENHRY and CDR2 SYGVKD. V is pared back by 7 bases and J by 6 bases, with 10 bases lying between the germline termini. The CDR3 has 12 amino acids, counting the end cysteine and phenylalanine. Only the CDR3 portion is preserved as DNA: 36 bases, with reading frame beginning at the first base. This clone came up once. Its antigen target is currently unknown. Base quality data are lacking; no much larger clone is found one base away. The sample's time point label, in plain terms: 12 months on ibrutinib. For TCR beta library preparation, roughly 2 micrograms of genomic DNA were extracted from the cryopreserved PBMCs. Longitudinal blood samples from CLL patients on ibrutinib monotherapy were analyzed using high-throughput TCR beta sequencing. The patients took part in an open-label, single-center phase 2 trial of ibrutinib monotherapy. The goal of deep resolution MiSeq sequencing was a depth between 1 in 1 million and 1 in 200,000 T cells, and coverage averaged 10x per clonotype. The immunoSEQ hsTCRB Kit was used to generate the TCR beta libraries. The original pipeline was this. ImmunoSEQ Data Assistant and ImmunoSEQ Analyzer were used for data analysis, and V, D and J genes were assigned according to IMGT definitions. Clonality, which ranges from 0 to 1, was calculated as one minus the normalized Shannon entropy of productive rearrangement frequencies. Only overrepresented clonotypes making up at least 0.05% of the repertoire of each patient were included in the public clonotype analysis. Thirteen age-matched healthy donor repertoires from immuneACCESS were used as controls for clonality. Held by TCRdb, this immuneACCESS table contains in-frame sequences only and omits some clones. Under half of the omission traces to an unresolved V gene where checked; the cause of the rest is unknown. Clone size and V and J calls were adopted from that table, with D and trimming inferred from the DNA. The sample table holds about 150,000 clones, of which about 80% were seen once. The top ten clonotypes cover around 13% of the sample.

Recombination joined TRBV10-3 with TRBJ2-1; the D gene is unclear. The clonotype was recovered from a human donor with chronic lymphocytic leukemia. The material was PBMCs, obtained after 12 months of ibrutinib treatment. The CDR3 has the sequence CAIKAGSNEQFF. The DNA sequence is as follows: TGTGCCATCAAGGCCGGGTCCAATGAGCAGTTCTTC.